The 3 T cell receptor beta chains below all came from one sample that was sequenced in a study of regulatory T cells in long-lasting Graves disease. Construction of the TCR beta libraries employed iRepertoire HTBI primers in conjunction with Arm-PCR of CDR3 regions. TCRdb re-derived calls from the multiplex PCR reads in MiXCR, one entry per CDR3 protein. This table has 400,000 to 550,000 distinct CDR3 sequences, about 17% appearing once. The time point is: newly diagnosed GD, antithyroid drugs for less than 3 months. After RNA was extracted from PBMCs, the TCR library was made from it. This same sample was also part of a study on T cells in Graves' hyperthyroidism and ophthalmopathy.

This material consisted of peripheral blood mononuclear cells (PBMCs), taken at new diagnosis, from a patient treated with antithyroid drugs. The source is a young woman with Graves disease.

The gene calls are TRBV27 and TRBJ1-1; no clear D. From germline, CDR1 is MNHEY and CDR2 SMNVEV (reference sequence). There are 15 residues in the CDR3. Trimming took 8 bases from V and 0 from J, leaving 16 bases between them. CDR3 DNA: TGTGCCAGCCGCGACGGGGTTGGGTTGAACACTGAAGCTTTCTTT. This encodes CASRDGVGLNTEAFF.

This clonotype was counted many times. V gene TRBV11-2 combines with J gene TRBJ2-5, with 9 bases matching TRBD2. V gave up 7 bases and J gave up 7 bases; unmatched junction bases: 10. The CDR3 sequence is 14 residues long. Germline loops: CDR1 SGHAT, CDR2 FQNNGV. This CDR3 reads CASTQFSGSGTQYF. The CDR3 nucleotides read TGTGCCAGCACCCAATTTAGCGGGAGTGGGACCCAGTACTTC.

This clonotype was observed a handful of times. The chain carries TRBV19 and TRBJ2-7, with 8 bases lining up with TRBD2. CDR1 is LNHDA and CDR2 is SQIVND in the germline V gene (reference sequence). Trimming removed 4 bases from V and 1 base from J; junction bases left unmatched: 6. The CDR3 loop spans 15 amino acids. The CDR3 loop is CASSTTSGRSYEQYF. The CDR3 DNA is TGTGCCAGTAGTACAACTAGCGGTAGGTCCTACGAGCAGTACTTC.